Below, one TCR beta chain is given with its context. These data originate in a study of cytomegalovirus exposure and HLA in healthy donors. The trim removed 10 bases at V and 5 bases at J, leaving 5 bases unmatched. Germline lookup yields CDR1 SGHTS and CDR2 YDEGEE. This CDR3 has 12 residues. 13 Jbeta primers and 60 Vbeta primers were used for the PCR. Data came from immunoSEQ multiplex PCR; TCRdb stores just in-frame clones and leaves some out. The sample lists 150,000 to 200,000 clones, 75% to 90% occurring once. Source material: PBMCs. This chain connects TRBV5-8 to TRBJ2-3; TRBD2 agrees at 9 bases. The clonotype was recovered from a male donor in good health and CMV-seropositive. The CDR3 region has the DNA TGTGCCCGACGCGGGAGGGAAGATACGCAGTATTTT. This codes for CARRGREDTQYF.